The 15 T cell receptor beta chains presented below share a single source sample, sequenced in a study of cytomegalovirus exposure and HLA in healthy donors. The PCR had 60 Vbeta and 13 Jbeta primers. Some clones are missing from TCRdb's copy, which holds only in-frame ones; the method was immunoSEQ multiplex PCR. The table shows 150,000 to 200,000 clones, with less than 85% occurring only once. The specimen sequenced was PBMCs. These receptors came from a man aged 40-50 years in good health and CMV-seronegative.

This clone has just a few counts. The chain uses TRBV6-4 and TRBJ2-3; D may be TRBD1 (5 bases). Germline CDR1 MRHNA, CDR2 SNTAGT. The V and J ends lost 4 bases and 6 bases respectively, with 11 bases between them. The CDR3 totals 13 residues. The CDR3 DNA reads as TGTGCCAGCAGTGCCCAGGACACGGATACGCAGTATTTT. Protein sequence: CASSAQDTDTQYF.

The rearrangement joins TRBV11-3 to TRBJ2-7; D is unresolved. The CDR3 totals 12 residues. CDR1 and CDR2 (germline): SGHNT, YENEEA. Trimming pared 2 bases from V and 3 bases from J, leaving 5 bases between. The CDR3, as DNA: TGTGCCAGCAGCTTAACAAGCTACGAGCAGTACTTC. Its translation is CASSLTSYEQYF.

The chain combines TRBV5-1 with TRBJ1-4, with 7 bases aligning to TRBD1. Looked up from germline, CDR1 is SGHRS and CDR2 is YFSETQ. V was clipped by 0 bases and J by 4 bases; unmatched bases: 9. This CDR3 has 17 residues. CDR3 nucleotides: TGCGCCAGCAGCTTGGGCCCCGGGACAGAGAATAATGAAAAACTGTTTTTT. Its translation: CASSLGPGTENNEKLFF.

This clone was found a few times. This chain links TRBV6-5 with TRBJ1-1; D ambiguous. V was cut by 6 bases and J by 7 bases, with 15 bases left in between. The germline V gene has CDR1 MNHEY and CDR2 SVGAGI. The CDR3 is 13 residues long. The CDR3 sequence: CASSLDGISEAFF. The CDR3 region has the DNA TGTGCCAGCAGCTTGGACGGGATCAGTGAAGCTTTCTTT.

The V and J genes are TRBV2 and TRBJ1-2; D possibly corresponds to TRBD1 (5 bases). V was pared by 4 bases and J by 8 bases, with 17 bases between. CDR1 and CDR2 from the germline V gene are SNHLY and FYNNEI. The CDR3 loop spans 14 amino acids. The CDR3 DNA follows: TGTGCCAGCAGTGCGGGGGAGCGTAGGGAAGGCTACACCTTC. It is translated as CASSAGERREGYTF.

The J gene is TRBJ1-5, the V gene TRBV30, with D perhaps TRBD1 (6 bases). Germline CDR1 and CDR2: GTSNPN and SVGIG (reference sequence). The CDR3 is made up of 13 amino acids. V lost 1 base and J 8 bases, leaving 12 bases between the germline ends. Here the CDR3 reads CAWSGQATEPQHF. In nucleotides, the CDR3 is TGTGCCTGGAGTGGACAGGCCACCGAGCCCCAGCATTTT.

The rearrangement uses TRBV7-9 and TRBJ2-1, with 12 bases lining up with TRBD2. The J segment lost 9 bases and the V segment lost 4 bases, leaving 10 bases of the junction unmatched. The CDR3 totals 16 residues. The V gene's germline CDR1 is SEHNR and CDR2 FQNEAQ (reference sequence). The CDR3 DNA follows: TGTGCCAGCAGCTATACTGGACTAGCGGGGCACGGTGAGCAGTTCTTC. Amino acids: CASSYTGLAGHGEQFF.

J is TRBJ2-1 and V is TRBV7-2; tentatively, D is TRBD2 (6 bases). Germline V gene sequence: CDR1 SGHTA, CDR2 FQGNSA. CDR3 size: 14 residues. V was pared by 9 bases and J by 1 base, with 13 bases between. The CDR3 loop is CASDRGSSYNEQFF. DNA of the CDR3: TGTGCCAGTGATCGGGGGTCATCCTACAATGAGCAGTTCTTC.

The J gene is TRBJ2-5, the V gene TRBV6-6; D is ambiguous. V lost 11 bases and J 6 bases, leaving 13 bases between the germline ends. Germline V gene sequence: CDR1 MNHNY, CDR2 SVGAGI (reference sequence). CDR3 size: 11 residues. CDR3 sequence (DNA): TGTGCCGTCGCTGTAGAGAAGACCCAGTACTTC. Its translation: CAVAVEKTQYF.

The chain combines TRBV18 with TRBJ2-7; weak D call: TRBD2 (5 bases). Germline CDR1 KGHSH, CDR2 LQKENI. The CDR3 spans 15 residues. V gave up 3 bases and J gave up 5 bases, with 17 bases separating them. The DNA for the CDR3 is TGTGCCAGCTCACCCCGGGGTGAGGGTTCGGACGAGCAGTACTTC. It encodes CASSPRGEGSDEQYF.

The chain is built from TRBV6-1 and TRBJ1-5; the D is unclear. The CDR3 covers 15 residues. V was trimmed by 2 bases and J by 7 bases, leaving 15 bases between them. From germline, CDR1 is MNHNS and CDR2 SASEGT. CDR3 coding DNA: TGTGCCAGCAGTGAAATCGGAGGGAGGGTGCAGCCCCAGCATTTT. Translating gives CASSEIGGRVQPQHF.

The chain combines TRBV5-1 with TRBJ2-1, with 7 bases identical to TRBD2. With 7 bases clipped from V and 6 bases from J, the junction kept 7 bases outside the gene matches. Germline lookup yields CDR1 SGHRS and CDR2 YFSETQ. CDR3 length: 13 amino acids. CDR3 nucleotide sequence: TGCGCCAGCTGGGGGGAGGGGACCAATGAGCAGTTCTTC. Its translation: CASWGEGTNEQFF.

This chain links TRBV6-1 with TRBJ1-6; D not resolved. This CDR3 spans 15 amino acids. The ends were cut back, 6 bases at V and 0 bases at J, with 9 bases in the middle. The germline gives CDR1 MNHNS, CDR2 SASEGT. CDR3 loop: CASSVGHSYNSPLHF. CDR3 nucleotides: TGTGCCAGCAGCGTGGGCCACTCCTATAATTCACCCCTCCACTTT.

This clone was seen a few times. The rearrangement links TRBV5-1 to TRBJ2-7, with D tentatively TRBD1 (5 bases). This CDR3 spans 16 amino acids. Between the trimmed V and J ends, which lost 0 bases and 5 bases, there was a span of 18 bases. Germline V CDR1 and CDR2: SGHRS, YFSETQ. The CDR3 DNA reads TGCGCCAGCAGCTTGGCCTCCCCAGGGCAGGGCCACGAGCAGTACTTC. Translation gives CASSLASPGQGHEQYF.

As to this clone: The sample holds other DNA sequences that translate to the same CDR3. The chain links TRBV5-6 to TRBJ2-5; 8 bases match TRBD1. The CDR3 length is 15 residues. With 0 bases clipped from V and 5 bases from J, the junction kept 6 bases outside the gene matches. CDR1 is SGHDT, CDR2 YYEEEE, per germline. CDR3 nucleotides: TGTGCCAGCAGCTTGGGGACAGGGACTGGGGAGACCCAGTACTTC. Translation gives CASSLGTGTGETQYF. Full variable domain (missing parts from reference TRBV5-6 and TRBJ2-5): DAGVTQSPTHLIKTRGQQVTLRCSPKSGHDTVSWYQQALGQGPQFIFQYYEEEERQRGNFPDRFSGHQFPNYSSELNVNALLLGDSALYLCASSLGTGTGETQYFGPGTRLLVL.